Listed here are 26 T cell receptor beta chains from one sample, sequenced in a study of a mutant IDH1 vaccine in newly diagnosed glioma. No antigens are known for them. Data came from immunoSEQ multiplex PCR; TCRdb stores just in-frame clones and leaves some out. The sample lists fewer than 70,000 clones, over 80% occurring once. Time point in this sample: week 5, during vaccination. A single vaccine dose contained 300 ug of mutant IDH1 20-mer peptide, and topical imiquimod was used with it. The source material was PBMCs, sampled from a glioma patient whose treatment included an IDH1 peptide vaccine. The receptors come from a woman aged 40 to 50 with glioma.

The chain joins TRBV2 to TRBJ2-4, with 8 bases lining up with TRBD1. This CDR3 is 14 amino acids long. The V and J ends lost 1 base and 5 bases, in that order; junction bases with no gene match: 1. Germline assignment: CDR1 SNHLY and CDR2 FYNNEI. The CDR3 is CASSEGTGQNIQYF. The CDR3 nucleotides read TGTGCCAGCAGTGAAGGGACAGGGCAAAACATTCAGTACTTC.

CDR3 in amino acids: CASSVGGLAAWNEQFF. The CDR3 DNA follows: TGTGCCAGCAGCGTAGGTGGACTAGCGGCTTGGAATGAGCAGTTCTTC. This chain joins TRBV7-9 and TRBJ2-1, with 10 bases that match TRBD2. Germline-derived CDR1 and CDR2 are SEHNR and FQNEAQ (reference sequence). V was clipped by 5 bases and J by 7 bases; unmatched bases: 11. The CDR3 has 16 residues. Combining the CDR3 with reference TRBV7-9 and TRBJ2-1 gives the whole variable domain DTGVSQNPRHKITKRGQNVTFRCDPISEHNRLYWYRQTLGQGPEFLTYFQNEAQLEKSRLLSDRFSAERPKGSFSTLEIQRTEQGDSAMYLCASSVGGLAAWNEQFFGPGTRLTVL.

The chain uses TRBV4-1 and TRBJ2-7; 14 bases are shared with TRBD2. Germline CDR1 MGHRA, CDR2 YSYEKL. The CDR3 sequence is 16 residues long. Trimming removed 4 bases from V and 2 bases from J; junction bases left unmatched: 4. CDR3 residues: CASSPRLAGGPYEQYF. Written as DNA, the CDR3 is TGCGCCAGCAGCCCTCGACTAGCGGGAGGGCCCTACGAGCAGTACTTC.

The chain carries TRBV7-8 and TRBJ2-1; no clear D. The CDR3 contains 12 residues. Trimming took 3 bases from V and 6 from J, leaving 6 bases between them. In germline, CDR1 is SGHVS, CDR2 FQNEAQ. The CDR3 here is CASSFSSNEQFF. The CDR3 coding sequence is TGTGCCAGCAGCTTCAGTAGCAATGAGCAGTTCTTC.

This chain connects TRBV4-3 to TRBJ1-5; D uncertain. The ends were cut back, 0 bases at V and 5 bases at J, with 11 bases in the middle. CDR3 length: 15 amino acids. From germline, CDR1 is LGHNA and CDR2 YSLEER. As DNA, the CDR3 is TGCGCCAGCAGCCAAGAGGAGGGTCGCGATCAGCCCCAGCATTTT. It translates to CASSQEEGRDQPQHF.

CDR3 sequence (DNA): TGTGCCAGCAGCCAGACGTACGAGCAGTACTTC. Translating it yields CASSQTYEQYF. The chain joins TRBV6-1 to TRBJ2-7; D remains ambiguous. V was pared by 6 bases and J by 4 bases, with 7 bases between. The germline gives CDR1 MNHNS, CDR2 SASEGT. The CDR3 runs 11 residues.

The chain uses TRBV4-1 and TRBJ1-1, with unresolved D. The CDR3 is made up of 16 amino acids. Germline CDR1 MGHRA, CDR2 YSYEKL. V lost 0 bases to trimming and J lost 0 bases, with 11 bases between them. CDR3 residues: CASSQDRGRMNTEAFF. CDR3 bases: TGCGCCAGCAGCCAAGATCGTGGACGCATGAACACTGAAGCTTTCTTT.

The chain is built from TRBV19 and TRBJ1-1; no clear D. The CDR3 extends over 14 amino acids. Trimming took off 5 bases at V and 5 bases at J, with 15 bases between the two ends. Looked up from germline, CDR1 is LNHDA and CDR2 is SQIVND (reference sequence). Here the CDR3 reads CASSSGRGGTEAFF. CDR3 in DNA: TGTGCCAGTAGTTCCGGACGGGGAGGGACTGAAGCTTTCTTT.

Comment on this clone: Its ends do not fully match the called genes, so a read error is possible. V usage is TRBV7-7 and J usage is TRBJ1-2; the match to TRBD1 covers 8 bases. CDR3 size: 15 residues. In germline, CDR1 is SSHAT, CDR2 FNYEAQ (reference sequence). The CDR3 here is CASSPRTGRWDGYTF. The DNA of the CDR3 is TGTGCTAGCAGCCCGAGGACAGGGAGGTGGGATGGCTACACCTTC.

This clone has a single count. J is TRBJ2-7 and V is TRBV6-6, with 12 bases matching TRBD1. Germline V gives CDR1 MNHNY, CDR2 SVGAGI (reference sequence). With 5 bases clipped from V and 2 bases from J, the junction kept 4 bases outside the gene matches. The CDR3 spans 15 residues. The chain's CDR3 is CASSTGQGAPYEQYF. CDR3 coding DNA: TGTGCCAGCAGTACGGGACAGGGGGCCCCCTACGAGCAGTACTTC.

This chain uses TRBV14 with TRBJ1-1; possibly TRBD1 for D (6 bases). Germline CDR1 SGHDN, CDR2 FVKESK. V was cut by 4 bases and J by 2 bases, with 14 bases left in between. This CDR3 is 15 amino acids long. The CDR3 loop is CASSPMGGLNTEAFF. The CDR3 DNA is TGTGCCAGCAGCCCAATGGGGGGGCTTAACACTGAAGCTTTCTTT.

The V gene is TRBV7-9, the J gene TRBJ1-1; D is possibly TRBD1 (5 bases). CDR1 and CDR2 from the germline V gene are SEHNR and FQNEAQ (reference sequence). The ends were cut back, 8 bases at V and 3 bases at J, with 16 bases in the middle. The CDR3 is 14 residues long. CDR3 protein: CASGPRGTHTEAFF. In nucleotides, the CDR3 is TGTGCCAGCGGTCCGCGGGGGACCCACACTGAAGCTTTCTTT.

This sequence joins TRBV5-6 and TRBJ2-2; 14 nucleotides line up with TRBD2. With 7 bases clipped from V and 6 bases from J, the junction kept 8 bases outside the gene matches. The CDR3 sequence is 16 residues long. Germline CDR1 is SGHDT and CDR2 is YYEEEE. The CDR3 region has the DNA TGTGCCAGCGGAGGACTAGCGGGGGGAAGACCCGGGGAGCTGTTTTTT. Translation: CASGGLAGGRPGELFF.

V is TRBV6-5 and J is TRBJ1-4; D call uncertain. V lost 0 bases and J 13 bases, leaving 15 bases between the germline ends. The CDR3 consists of 14 residues. From germline, CDR1 is MNHEY and CDR2 SVGAGI. The CDR3 here is CASSYSNGQDALFF. The CDR3 DNA is TGTGCCAGCAGTTACTCGAATGGGCAGGATGCACTGTTTTTT.

V is TRBV2 and J is TRBJ2-7; the D gene is possibly TRBD1 (6 bases). This CDR3 comprises 13 residues. Trimming took off 11 bases at V and 2 bases at J, with 16 bases between the two ends. Germline V gene lookup returns CDR1 SNHLY and CDR2 FYNNEI. CDR3 nucleotide sequence: TGTGCCTCCGAGGGGGACCAAGCCTACGAGCAGTACTTC. It is translated as CASEGDQAYEQYF.

The V call is TRBV5-1, the J call TRBJ1-5; D remains unclear. The CDR3 covers 13 residues. Trimming removed 4 bases from V and 9 bases from J, with 14 bases in between. Germline V gene sequence: CDR1 SGHRS, CDR2 YFSETQ. The CDR3 DNA reads TGCGCCAGCAGCCCCAGGACCAATGGGCCCCAGCATTTT. Its protein product is CASSPRTNGPQHF.

V usage is TRBV7-6 and J usage is TRBJ1-1, with 9 bases identical to TRBD1. The trim removed 5 bases at V and 4 bases at J, leaving 14 bases unmatched. Per the germline V gene, CDR1 is SGHVS and CDR2 is FNYEAQ. This CDR3 contains 17 residues. CDR3 residues: CASSPRPGQGIGTEAFF. The CDR3 DNA sequence: TGTGCCAGCAGCCCTCGGCCGGGACAGGGAATCGGCACTGAAGCTTTCTTT.

The chain employs TRBV25-1 and TRBJ2-3; 7 bases agree with TRBD2. The junction had 3 bases not matched to a gene; V was cut back by 2 bases and J by 4 bases. Germline loops: CDR1 MGHDK, CDR2 SYGVNS. The CDR3 runs to 14 residues. The CDR3 DNA reads TGTGCCAGCAGTGAAGGGGCGGGAGCAGATACGCAGTATTTT. Encoded protein: CASSEGAGADTQYF.

In its sample, this clone was seen once. The J gene is TRBJ2-2, the V gene TRBV5-1; the D gene is possibly TRBD2 (5 bases). The CDR3 spans 15 residues. The V end lost 0 bases, the J end lost 4 bases, and 10 bases lay between the germline ends. Germline loops: CDR1 SGHRS, CDR2 YFSETQ. The DNA for the CDR3 is TGCGCCAGCAGCTTGGTTTCCGGGGTCACCGGGGAGCTGTTTTTT. Translation: CASSLVSGVTGELFF.

This chain joins TRBV7-8 and TRBJ1-1, with unresolved D. The germline V gene encodes CDR1 SGHVS and CDR2 FQNEAQ. This CDR3 is built from 14 residues. Trimming cost V 3 bases and J 1 base, with 9 bases left between them. CDR3 DNA: TGTGCCAGCAGCTTTCCGGGCAGGAACACTGAAGCTTTCTTT. Amino acid sequence: CASSFPGRNTEAFF.

The chain is built from TRBV7-9 and TRBJ2-1; TRBD2 matches 12 bases. Looked up from germline, CDR1 is SEHNR and CDR2 is FQNEAQ (reference sequence). Unmatched junction bases numbered 4, after V lost 1 base and J lost 0 bases. The CDR3 runs 18 residues. DNA of the CDR3: TGTGCCAGCAGCTTAGGCCTAGCGGGGGGGAGCTCCTACAATGAGCAGTTCTTC. It codes for CASSLGLAGGSSYNEQFF.

V and J are TRBV7-3 and TRBJ1-1; 11 nucleotides match TRBD1. Germline values: CDR1 SGHTA, CDR2 FQGTGA. The junction had 14 bases not matched to a gene; V was cut back by 4 bases and J by 4 bases. This CDR3 is 18 amino acids long. The CDR3 reads CASSSNAGQGGISTEAFF. CDR3 nucleotides: TGTGCCAGCAGCTCGAACGCGGGACAGGGGGGAATTAGCACTGAAGCTTTCTTT.

The chain joins TRBV5-4 to TRBJ2-1; maybe TRBD2 (6 bases). V lost 0 bases and J lost 4, with 14 bases in between. The CDR3 covers 16 residues. The germline V gene encodes CDR1 SGHNT and CDR2 YYREEE (reference sequence). The CDR3 DNA sequence: TGTGCCAGCAGCTTGGGCCGGGACTCGCCTTACAATGAGCAGTTCTTC. Protein: CASSLGRDSPYNEQFF.

This clone appeared once. V gene TRBV4-2 combines with J gene TRBJ1-1; perhaps TRBD1 as D (6 bases). The length of the CDR3 is 15 residues. Germline lookup yields CDR1 LGHNA and CDR2 YNFKEQ. The V gene lost 5 bases and the J gene lost 4 bases, with 17 bases spanning the gap. CDR3 protein: CASSIGGREATEAFF. CDR3 nucleotide sequence: TGTGCCAGCAGCATTGGGGGCAGGGAGGCCACTGAAGCTTTCTTT.

The chain employs TRBV19 and TRBJ1-1; unclear D gene. The V gene lost 5 bases and the J gene lost 5 bases, with 9 bases spanning the gap. The germline V gene has CDR1 LNHDA and CDR2 SQIVND (reference sequence). The CDR3 consists of 12 residues. Here the CDR3 DNA reads TGTGCCAGTAGTCCCGGCTTGACTGAAGCTTTCTTT. Amino acids: CASSPGLTEAFF.

This rearrangement joins TRBV10-3 to TRBJ2-7; TRBD2 matches 8 bases. The CDR3 consists of 15 residues. J lost 2 bases, V lost 6 bases, and 9 bases had no gene match. CDR1 and CDR2 (germline): ENHRY, SYGVKD. For the CDR3, the DNA is TGTGCCATCAGCGGAGCGGGGGAATCCCCCTACGAGCAGTACTTC. Translation gives CAISGAGESPYEQYF.